These 10 T cell receptor beta chains originate from one sample sequenced in a study of T cells after yellow fever vaccination. TCRdb re-analysed the 5' RACE reads in MiXCR, keeping a single row per CDR3 protein. The data contain 300,000 to 450,000 distinct CDR3 sequences, about 6.2% of them singletons. The material was PBMCs, obtained 5 days after the yellow fever booster vaccination. The receptors were gathered from a man aged 30-40 years who received the YFV17D yellow fever vaccine.

This clonotype has ten or more counts. This sequence joins TRBV20-1 and TRBJ2-7; TRBD1 aligns across 7 bases. In germline, CDR1 is DFQATT, CDR2 SNEGSKA (reference sequence). The CDR3 has 13 residues. The V segment lost 5 bases and the J segment 2 bases; nucleotides outside the gene matches: 6. The DNA for the CDR3 is TGCAGTGCTTCTTCGGGACAGCCCTACGAGCAGTACTTC. Protein product: CSASSGQPYEQYF.

In this sample, this clonotype turned up a few times. The chain links TRBV12-3 or TRBV12-4 to TRBJ1-2; no definite D call. The germline V and J ends were trimmed by 6 bases and 5 bases, with 10 bases remaining between them. This CDR3 comprises 12 residues. In DNA, the CDR3 is TGTGCCAGCAGCCCCGGCGGATATGGCTACACCTTC. Translating gives CASSPGGYGYTF.

At least ten counts were recorded for this clonotype. The chain uses TRBV12-3 or TRBV12-4 and TRBJ2-7; D remains ambiguous. V lost 3 bases and J lost 2, with 8 bases in between. The CDR3 length is 13 residues. The CDR3 DNA is TGTGCCAGCAGTTTGAACGGACCCTACGAGCAGTACTTC. Translating gives CASSLNGPYEQYF.

This clonotype was detected many times. The rearrangement links TRBV27 to TRBJ2-1; TRBD2 aligns across 10 bases. From germline, CDR1 is MNHEY and CDR2 SMNVEV (reference sequence). V gave up 5 bases and J gave up 5 bases; unmatched junction bases: 0. This CDR3 is 13 amino acids long. The CDR3 loop reads CASSTSGNNEQFF. The CDR3 DNA reads TGTGCCAGCAGTACTAGCGGGAACAATGAGCAGTTCTTC.

This clonotype showed up just a few times. The chain couples TRBV7-6 to TRBJ2-4; D unclear. CDR3 length: 12 residues. Germline loops: CDR1 SGHVS, CDR2 FNYEAQ. Trimming took off 2 bases at V and 13 bases at J, with 12 bases between the two ends. The chain's CDR3 is CASSLNSGPQYF. The CDR3 nucleotides read TGTGCCAGCAGCTTAAATTCCGGACCACAGTACTTC. The entire variable domain, with the rest obtained from reference TRBV7-6 and TRBJ2-4, is as follows: GAGVSQSPRYKVTKRGQDVALRCDPISGHVSLYWYRQALGQGPEFLTYFNYEAQQDKSGLPNDRFSAERPEGSISTLTIQRTEQRDSAMYRCASSLNSGPQYFGAGTRLSVL.

This clonotype has just a few counts. This rearrangement joins TRBV20-1 to TRBJ2-3, with TRBD2 matching 8 bases. V shed 0 bases and J 3 bases; nucleotides not matched to a gene: 5. There are 15 residues in the CDR3. Germline V gene sequence: CDR1 DFQATT, CDR2 SNEGSKA (reference sequence). The CDR3 protein is CSARDWSSGTDTQYF. CDR3 DNA: TGCAGTGCTAGAGATTGGTCTAGCGGGACAGATACGCAGTATTTT.

This clonotype was recorded at least ten times. V usage is TRBV7-2 and J usage is TRBJ2-3; 9 bases align to TRBD2. The CDR3 spans 16 residues. Germline CDR1 is SGHTA and CDR2 is FQGNSA. Trimming removed 5 bases from V and 5 bases from J; junction bases left unmatched: 11. CDR3 DNA: TGTGCCAGCAGCCCACAGAGAGCGGGAGGTAGAGATACGCAGTATTTT. Translation gives CASSPQRAGGRDTQYF. The variable domain in full, with the rest retrieved from reference TRBV7-2 and TRBJ2-3, is GAGVSQSPSNKVTEKGKDVELRCDPISGHTALYWYRQSLGQGLEFLIYFQGNSAPDKSGLPSDRFSAERTGGSVSTLTIQRTQQEDSAVYLCASSPQRAGGRDTQYFGPGTRLTVL.

J is TRBJ2-7 and V is TRBV12-3 or TRBV12-4, with D perhaps matching TRBD1 (5 bases). CDR3 length equals 13 residues. V was cut by 6 bases and J by 6 bases, with 15 bases left in between. CDR3 protein: CASRLDSVSEQYF. CDR3 nucleotide sequence: TGTGCCAGCAGGCTTGACAGCGTAAGCGAGCAGTACTTC.

Many counts were recorded for this clonotype. This chain uses TRBV10-3 with TRBJ2-7; either TRBD1 or TRBD2 may supply D (5 bases each). This CDR3 comprises 16 residues. Germline lookup yields CDR1 ENHRY and CDR2 SYGVKD. Trimming took 6 bases from V and 3 from J, leaving 21 bases between them. The DNA of the CDR3 is TGTGCCATCAGCCTACTAGGGTCCGGGCAGGGCTACGAGCAGTACTTC. Amino acids: CAISLLGSGQGYEQYF.

The chain uses TRBV7-2 and TRBJ2-2, with 10 nucleotides matching TRBD2. Germline CDR1 SGHTA, CDR2 FQGNSA. The CDR3 runs to 21 residues. The V and J ends lost 5 bases and 1 base, in that order; junction bases with no gene match: 19. The CDR3 sequence is CASSTGLLGLAAIGNTGELFF. For the CDR3, the DNA is TGTGCCAGCAGCACCGGGCTCCTCGGACTAGCGGCTATAGGGAACACCGGGGAGCTGTTTTTT. Supplemented by reference TRBV7-2 and TRBJ2-2, the full variable domain reads GAGVSQSPSNKVTEKGKDVELRCDPISGHTALYWYRQSLGQGLEFLIYFQGNSAPDKSGLPSDRFSAERTGGSVSTLTIQRTQQEDSAVYLCASSTGLLGLAAIGNTGELFFGEGSRLTVL.